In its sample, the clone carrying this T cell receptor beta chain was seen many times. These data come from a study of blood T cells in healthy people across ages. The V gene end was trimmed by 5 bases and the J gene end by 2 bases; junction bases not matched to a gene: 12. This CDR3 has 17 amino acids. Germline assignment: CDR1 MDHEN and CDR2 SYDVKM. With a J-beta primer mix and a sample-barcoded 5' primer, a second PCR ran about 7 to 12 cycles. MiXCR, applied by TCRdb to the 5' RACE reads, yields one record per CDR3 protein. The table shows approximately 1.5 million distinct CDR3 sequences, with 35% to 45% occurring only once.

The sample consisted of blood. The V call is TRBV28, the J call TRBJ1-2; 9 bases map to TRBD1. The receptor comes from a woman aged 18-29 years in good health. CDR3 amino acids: CASSKSGTGRFNYGYTF. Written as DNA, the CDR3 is TGTGCCAGCAGTAAATCCGGGACAGGGAGATTCAACTATGGCTACACCTTC.